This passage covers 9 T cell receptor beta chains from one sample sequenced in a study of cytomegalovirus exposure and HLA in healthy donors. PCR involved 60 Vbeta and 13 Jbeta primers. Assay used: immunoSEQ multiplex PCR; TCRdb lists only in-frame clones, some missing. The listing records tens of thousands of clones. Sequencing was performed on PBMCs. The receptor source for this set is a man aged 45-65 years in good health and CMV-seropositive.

CDR3 loop: CAIRTFGGTDTQYF. The CDR3 region has the DNA TGTGCCATTAGAACCTTCGGAGGGACAGATACGCAGTATTTT. This sequence joins TRBV10-3 and TRBJ2-3; tentative D call: TRBD2 (6 bases). CDR3 length: 14 residues. Germline assignment: CDR1 ENHRY and CDR2 SYGVKD. Between the trimmed V and J ends, which lost 9 bases and 3 bases, there was a span of 16 bases.

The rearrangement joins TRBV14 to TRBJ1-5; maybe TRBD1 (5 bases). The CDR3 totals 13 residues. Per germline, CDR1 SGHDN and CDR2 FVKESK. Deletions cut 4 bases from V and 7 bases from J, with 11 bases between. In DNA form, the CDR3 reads TGTGCCAGCAGCCCAGGGATGGGACAGCCCCAGCATTTT. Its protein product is CASSPGMGQPQHF.

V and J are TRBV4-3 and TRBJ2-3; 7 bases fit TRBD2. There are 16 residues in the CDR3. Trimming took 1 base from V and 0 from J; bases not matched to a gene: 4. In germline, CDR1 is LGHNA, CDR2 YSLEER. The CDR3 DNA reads TGCGCCAGCAGCCAAGGGGCTAGCGGTAGCACAGATACGCAGTATTTT. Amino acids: CASSQGASGSTDTQYF.

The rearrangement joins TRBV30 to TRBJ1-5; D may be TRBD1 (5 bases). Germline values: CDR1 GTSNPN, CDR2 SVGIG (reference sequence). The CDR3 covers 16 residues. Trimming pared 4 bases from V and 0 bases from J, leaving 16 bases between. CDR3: CAWTNGAYNSNQPQHF. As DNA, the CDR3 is TGTGCCTGGACTAATGGGGCGTACAATAGCAATCAGCCCCAGCATTTT. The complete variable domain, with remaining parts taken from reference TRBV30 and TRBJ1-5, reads SQTIHQWPATLVQPVGSPLSLECTVEGTSNPNLYWYRQAAGRGLQLLFYSVGIGQISSEVPQNLSASRPQDRQFILSSKKLLLSDSGFYLCAWTNGAYNSNQPQHFGDGTRLSIL.

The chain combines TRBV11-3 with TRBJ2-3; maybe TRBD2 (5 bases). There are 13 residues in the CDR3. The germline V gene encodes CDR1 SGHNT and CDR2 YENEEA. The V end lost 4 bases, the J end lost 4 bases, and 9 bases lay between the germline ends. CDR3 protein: CASSSRAADTQYF. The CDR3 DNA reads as TGTGCCAGCAGCTCGCGAGCGGCAGATACGCAGTATTTT.

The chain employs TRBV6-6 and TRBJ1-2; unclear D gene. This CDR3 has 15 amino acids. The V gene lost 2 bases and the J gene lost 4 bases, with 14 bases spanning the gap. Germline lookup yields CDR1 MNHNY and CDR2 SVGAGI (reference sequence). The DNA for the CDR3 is TGTGCCAGCAGTTACACCTCGGGAACCCTCTATGGCTACACCTTC. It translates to CASSYTSGTLYGYTF.

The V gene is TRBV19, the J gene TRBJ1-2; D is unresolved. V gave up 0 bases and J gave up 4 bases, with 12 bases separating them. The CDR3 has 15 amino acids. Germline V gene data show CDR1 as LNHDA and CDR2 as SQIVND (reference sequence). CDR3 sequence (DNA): TGTGCCAGTAGTATAGATAATGGCGGTCTCTATGGCTACACCTTC. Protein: CASSIDNGGLYGYTF.

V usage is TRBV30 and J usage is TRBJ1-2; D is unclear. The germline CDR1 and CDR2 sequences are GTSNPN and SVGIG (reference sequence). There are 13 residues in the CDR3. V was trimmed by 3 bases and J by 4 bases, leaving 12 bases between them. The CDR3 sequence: CAWSSFGVYGYTF. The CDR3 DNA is TGTGCCTGGAGCAGTTTTGGAGTCTATGGCTACACCTTC.

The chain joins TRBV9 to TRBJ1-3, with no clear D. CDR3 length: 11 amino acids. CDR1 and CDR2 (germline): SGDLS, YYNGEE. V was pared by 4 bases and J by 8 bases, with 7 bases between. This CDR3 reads CASSSGYTIYF. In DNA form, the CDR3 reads TGTGCCAGCAGCTCAGGATACACCATATATTTT.